These 5 T cell receptor beta chains came from one sample sequenced in a study of T-cell memory formation after mild COVID-19. TCRdb ran MiXCR on the 5' RACE reads and lists one entry per CDR3 protein. This repertoire shows around 320,000 distinct CDR3 sequences, approximately 15% found once; its top ten account for roughly a fifth. The sequenced sample was PBMCs or a T cell subset sorted from them (not recorded which). These receptors were obtained from a man aged 18 to 35 who had mild COVID-19 (a few samples of this study predate the infection). Cell type and time point are not known.

This clonotype was recorded a few times. A much larger clone is a single base away; this may be a read error. This rearrangement joins TRBV7-9 to TRBJ1-2, with 7 bases aligning to TRBD1. CDR1 and CDR2 (germline): SEHNR, FQNEAQ (reference sequence). This CDR3 region has 17 residues. For the CDR3, the DNA is TGTGCCAGCAGCTTAGGGCGGCTTAGGGACAGCAACTATGTCTACACCTTC. Its protein is CASSLGRLRDSNYVYTF.

The V and J genes are TRBV6-5 and TRBJ1-2; D ambiguous. This CDR3 contains 13 residues. With 4 bases removed from V and 2 bases from J, the gap between germline ends came to 8 bases. Germline V gene lookup returns CDR1 MNHEY and CDR2 SVGAGI. CDR3 in amino acids: CASSWVGNYGYTF. CDR3 nucleotide sequence: TGTGCCAGCAGTTGGGTCGGGAACTATGGCTACACCTTC.

The chain uses TRBV5-1 and TRBJ2-2; D possibly corresponds to TRBD2 (6 bases). Germline assignment: CDR1 SGHRS and CDR2 YFSETQ. CDR3 size: 17 residues. V shed 3 bases and J shed 3 bases, with 18 bases lying between them. The CDR3 here is CASSSPGGTEYTGELFF. As DNA, the CDR3 is TGCGCCAGCAGCTCCCCAGGCGGGACGGAATACACCGGGGAGCTGTTTTTT.

This clonotype appeared many times. This chain uses TRBV14 with TRBJ2-7; D gene uncertain. The germline CDR1 and CDR2 sequences are SGHDN and FVKESK. CDR3 size: 13 residues. V was pared by 3 bases and J by 4 bases, with 10 bases between. CDR3 sequence: CASSQLGNYEQYF. As DNA, the CDR3 is TGTGCCAGCAGCCAGTTGGGAAATTACGAGCAGTACTTC.

This clonotype was seen only a few times. The chain employs TRBV6-5 and TRBJ2-3; 10 nucleotides agree with TRBD1. Germline V gene data show CDR1 as MNHEY and CDR2 as SVGAGI. J lost 2 bases, V lost 5 bases, and 7 bases had no gene match. CDR3 length equals 16 residues. The CDR3 sequence: CASSGQTGGFTDTQYF. The CDR3 DNA reads TGTGCCAGCAGTGGGCAGACAGGGGGCTTCACAGATACGCAGTATTTT.